Below, 20 T cell receptor beta chains from the same sample are listed, as sequenced in a study of T-cell memory formation after mild COVID-19. In TCRdb, the 5' RACE reads were re-called with MiXCR into one record per CDR3 protein. The sample lists fewer than 600,000 distinct CDR3 sequences, about a fifth seen once, with about 8.7% in the top ten. The sequenced sample consisted of PBMCs or a T cell subset sorted from them (not recorded which). The source is an adult woman who had mild COVID-19 (a few samples of this study predate the infection). Cell type and time point are not known.

Ten or more counts support this clonotype. The chain employs TRBV12-3 or TRBV12-4 and TRBJ2-2; possible D gene TRBD2, 5 bases. V was cut by 3 bases and J by 4 bases, with 9 bases left in between. This CDR3 has 14 residues. The CDR3 region is CASSFGGSTGELFF. The CDR3, as DNA: TGTGCCAGCAGTTTCGGCGGGTCCACCGGGGAGCTGTTTTTT.

The sample holds one count of this clonotype. The rearrangement links TRBV4-1 to TRBJ2-7; 7 positions agree with TRBD1. Germline lookup yields CDR1 MGHRA and CDR2 YSYEKL. V trimming: 6 bases; J trimming: 4 bases; junction bases outside the gene matches: 15. The CDR3 loop spans 16 amino acids. CDR3: CASRQLRDSPRYEQYF. The CDR3 DNA reads as TGCGCCAGCAGACAACTCCGGGACAGCCCGAGGTACGAGCAGTACTTC.

This rearrangement joins TRBV20-1 to TRBJ1-2; D might be TRBD1 (6 bases). The CDR3 length is 14 residues. CDR1 is DFQATT and CDR2 is SNEGSKA in the germline V gene (reference sequence). The V gene lost 3 bases and the J gene lost 4 bases, with 15 bases spanning the gap. CDR3 in DNA: TGCAGTGCTAGCCCCGGACAGAACGGCTATGGCTACACCTTC. Its protein is CSASPGQNGYGYTF.

This clonotype showed up just once. The V and J genes are TRBV19 and TRBJ2-1, with 13 bases matching TRBD2. The CDR3 loop spans 17 amino acids. Germline lookup yields CDR1 LNHDA and CDR2 SQIVND (reference sequence). The V gene end was trimmed by 5 bases and the J gene end by 4 bases; junction bases not matched to a gene: 8. CDR3 loop: CASSLGLAGEGYNEQFF. For the CDR3, the DNA is TGTGCCAGTAGTCTCGGACTAGCGGGAGAAGGGTACAATGAGCAGTTCTTC.

The J gene is TRBJ1-1, the V gene TRBV6-6; no reliable D call. The V and J ends lost 2 bases and 2 bases respectively, with 12 bases between them. The CDR3 totals 15 residues. Germline CDR1 is MNHNY and CDR2 is SVGAGI (reference sequence). CDR3 in DNA: TGTGCCAGCAGTTACCCGACGGACCTTAACACTGAAGCTTTCTTT. It is translated as CASSYPTDLNTEAFF.

The chain combines TRBV5-1 with TRBJ2-2, with 9 bases matching TRBD1. Per germline, CDR1 SGHRS and CDR2 YFSETQ. The CDR3 has 13 residues. The ends lost 5 bases at V and 6 bases at J; junction bases unmatched: 2. CDR3 sequence reads: CASSRTGAGELFF. The CDR3 DNA is TGCGCCAGCAGTAGGACAGGGGCCGGGGAGCTGTTTTTT.

Concerning this clonotype itself: It may be a read error: a sequence one base away is much more abundant. V gene TRBV27 combines with J gene TRBJ1-6; 11 nucleotides match TRBD1. The CDR3 contains 15 residues. CDR1 is MNHEY and CDR2 is SMNVEV in the germline V gene (reference sequence). CDR3 sequence reads: CASGLGQGANSPLHF. DNA for the CDR3: TGTGCCAGCGGTTTAGGACAGGGGGCTAATTCACCCCTCCACTTT.

The rearrangement joins TRBV4-1 to TRBJ2-1; no clear D. CDR3 length: 15 residues. Trimming took off 3 bases at V and 2 bases at J, with 11 bases between the two ends. Germline CDR1 reads MGHRA; CDR2 reads YSYEKL. The DNA for the CDR3 is TGCGCCAGCAGCCATAAGGGCGCGGCCTACAATGAGCAGTTCTTC. Translating gives CASSHKGAAYNEQFF.

This chain uses TRBV5-6 with TRBJ2-3; D gene ambiguous. The CDR3 is 16 amino acids. Germline assignment: CDR1 SGHDT and CDR2 YYEEEE. The V end was cut by 2 bases, the J end by 0 bases, with 13 bases between. DNA for the CDR3: TGTGCCAGCAGCTTCCTTCCAGGCGATAGCACAGATACGCAGTATTTT. Amino acid sequence: CASSFLPGDSTDTQYF.

The sample holds many counts of this clonotype. CDR3 sequence reads: CASSFSETQYF. The CDR3 nucleotides read TGTGCCAGCAGCTTCTCGGAGACCCAGTACTTC. The rearrangement links TRBV7-2 to TRBJ2-5; D is undetermined. The germline gives CDR1 SGHTA, CDR2 FQGNSA. V was cut by 3 bases and J by 5 bases, with 4 bases left in between. This CDR3 comprises 11 residues. The whole variable domain, filled in from reference TRBV7-2 and TRBJ2-5, reads GAGVSQSPSNKVTEKGKDVELRCDPISGHTALYWYRQSLGQGLEFLIYFQGNSAPDKSGLPSDRFSAERTGGSVSTLTIQRTQQEDSAVYLCASSFSETQYFGPGTRLLVL.

V and J are TRBV28 and TRBJ2-3; 12 bases are a match to TRBD1. Germline CDR1 and CDR2: MDHEN and SYDVKM. The length of the CDR3 is 16 residues. J gave up 7 bases and V 6 bases, and 11 bases lay outside the gene matches. The CDR3 sequence is CASSLRPGQGANTQYF. The CDR3 nucleotides are TGTGCCAGCAGCTTACGACCGGGACAGGGGGCAAATACGCAGTATTTT.

This CDR3 is CASSGGTRGNTGELFF. CDR3 DNA sequence: TGTGCCAGCAGCGGCGGGACTAGGGGGAACACCGGGGAGCTGTTTTTT. This chain connects TRBV7-8 to TRBJ2-2, with 8 positions matching TRBD2. The ends lost 5 bases at V and 1 base at J; junction bases unmatched: 6. Per the germline V gene, CDR1 is SGHVS and CDR2 is FQNEAQ. This CDR3 has 16 residues.

The chain couples TRBV7-6 to TRBJ1-4, with D possibly being TRBD1 (6 bases). CDR3 length: 14 amino acids. Deletions cut 4 bases from V and 5 bases from J, with 11 bases between. The germline gives CDR1 SGHVS, CDR2 FNYEAQ. DNA of the CDR3: TGTGCCAGCAGCTATTGGAGGGGGAATGAAAAACTGTTTTTT. Translation gives CASSYWRGNEKLFF.

This clonotype was observed a few times. The rearrangement joins TRBV7-2 to TRBJ2-5; D ambiguous. The length of the CDR3 is 13 residues. The germline V gene encodes CDR1 SGHTA and CDR2 FQGNSA. With 1 base removed from V and 5 bases from J, the gap between germline ends came to 8 bases. The CDR3 sequence is CASSLDLSETQYF. CDR3 nucleotide sequence: TGTGCCAGCAGCTTAGATCTATCGGAGACCCAGTACTTC.

This clonotype was recorded many times. CDR3 sequence: CASSSTGRTEAFF. The DNA of the CDR3 is TGTGCCAGCAGTTCAACAGGGAGGACTGAAGCTTTCTTT. The chain carries TRBV12-3 or TRBV12-4 and TRBJ1-1; TRBD1 might be the D (6 bases). V lost 4 bases to trimming and J lost 5 bases, with 11 bases between them. The CDR3 loop spans 13 amino acids.

V usage is TRBV12-3 or TRBV12-4 and J usage is TRBJ1-1; perhaps TRBD1 as D (5 bases). The CDR3 is 16 residues long. Trimming took 3 bases from V and 1 from J, leaving 15 bases between them. Here the CDR3 reads CASSFDTGTQNTEAFF. CDR3 nucleotide sequence: TGTGCCAGCAGTTTCGATACCGGGACTCAGAACACTGAAGCTTTCTTT.

This clonotype has a handful of counts. The chain carries TRBV12-3 or TRBV12-4 and TRBJ1-3; 9 bases are a match to TRBD1. The CDR3 consists of 17 residues. Unmatched junction bases numbered 7, after V lost 4 bases and J lost 0 bases. The CDR3 reads CASSSRRGQGSGNTIYF. The CDR3 DNA sequence: TGTGCCAGCAGTTCACGGAGGGGACAGGGCTCTGGAAACACCATATATTTT.

About this clonotype: Its ends do not fully match the called genes, so a read error is possible. This sequence joins TRBV12-3 or TRBV12-4 and TRBJ1-5, with 7 bases fitting TRBD1. There are 13 residues in the CDR3. Written as DNA, the CDR3 is TGTGCCAGCAGCTTAGGGACAGCCAAGCCCCAGCATTTT. Its translation is CASSLGTAKPQHF.

This clonotype turned up a few times. The V call is TRBV7-3, the J call TRBJ2-3; 8 bases agree with TRBD2. This CDR3 has 14 amino acids. The V and J ends lost 6 bases and 4 bases, in that order; junction bases with no gene match: 6. CDR1 SGHTA and CDR2 FQGTGA come from the germline V gene. This CDR3 reads CASSGSGMADTQYF. The CDR3 DNA reads as TGTGCCAGCAGTGGTAGCGGGATGGCAGATACGCAGTATTTT.

The rearrangement links TRBV7-2 to TRBJ2-3; D perhaps matches TRBD2 (6 bases). The CDR3 is made up of 16 amino acids. V lost 7 bases and J 1 base, leaving 18 bases between the germline ends. Germline V CDR1 and CDR2: SGHTA, FQGNSA. The CDR3, as DNA: TGTGCCAGCATCCCCCCGGGACTGCTGGGCACAGATACGCAGTATTTT. Its protein is CASIPPGLLGTDTQYF. The whole variable domain, filled in from reference TRBV7-2 and TRBJ2-3, reads GAGVSQSPSNKVTEKGKDVELRCDPISGHTALYWYRQSLGQGLEFLIYFQGNSAPDKSGLPSDRFSAERTGGSVSTLTIQRTQQEDSAVYLCASIPPGLLGTDTQYFGPGTRLTVL.